These 14 T cell receptor beta chains were all obtained from the same sample, sequenced in a study of vaccination and CD4 T cells after COVID-19. Cultured CD4+ T cell DNA underwent sequencing with the Oncomine TCR Beta short-read assay. MiXCR was run by TCRdb on the PCR reads, yielding one entry per CDR3 protein. The data hold around 9,800 distinct CDR3 sequences, with around 23% observed a single time. Treatment denoted: approximately 10-day PBMC culture with coronavirus spike peptide pools or control peptides (ViraFEST assay). These receptors have no known antigen. The source was CD4+ T cells from blood, cultured in vitro, collected after SARS-CoV-2 vaccination. The receptors come from a human donor who had recovered from COVID-19.

By frequency in the sample, this clonotype is medium-sized. The V call is TRBV20-1, the J call TRBJ2-7, with 9 positions matching TRBD1. The V and J ends lost 0 bases and 3 bases, in that order; junction bases with no gene match: 6. Per germline, CDR1 DFQATT and CDR2 SNEGSKA (reference sequence). CDR3 length: 15 residues. In DNA, the CDR3 is TGCAGTGCTAGAGATCCAGGGACAGGGAGCTACGAGCAGTACTTC. It is translated as CSARDPGTGSYEQYF.

The CDR3 loop is CASSLTPTTTDTQYF. The DNA of the CDR3 is TGTGCCAGCAGCTTAACGCCTACTACCACAGATACGCAGTATTTT. The chain combines TRBV11-1 with TRBJ2-3, with unresolved D. The CDR3 loop spans 15 amino acids. Trimming left V 2 bases short and J 2 bases short, with 11 bases between. Germline V gives CDR1 SGHAT, CDR2 FQDESV (reference sequence). Based on the CDR3 plus reference TRBV11-1 and TRBJ2-3, the full variable domain is EAEVAQSPRYKITEKSQAVAFWCDPISGHATLYWYRQILGQGPELLVQFQDESVVDDSQLPKDRFSAERLKGVDSTLKIQPAELGDSAMYLCASSLTPTTTDTQYFGPGTRLTVL.

In this sample, this clonotype turned up a few times. The V gene is TRBV6-5, the J gene TRBJ2-7, with TRBD2 matching over 9 bases. The germline CDR1 and CDR2 sequences are MNHEY and SVGAGI. CDR3 size: 17 residues. The ends lost 0 bases at V and 3 bases at J; junction bases unmatched: 9. In DNA, the CDR3 is TGTGCCAGCAGTTACTCTTCTAGCGGGACCACCCACTACGAGCAGTACTTC. Its translation is CASSYSSSGTTHYEQYF.

By proportion, this clonotype is medium-sized (0.01 to 0.1%). The chain links TRBV6-5 to TRBJ1-2; 8 bases are shared with TRBD1. The V gene end was trimmed by 0 bases and the J gene end by 1 base; junction bases not matched to a gene: 1. Germline CDR1 and CDR2: MNHEY and SVGAGI. This CDR3 is built from 15 residues. The CDR3 spells CASSYSGQGNYGYTF. The CDR3 nucleotides are TGTGCCAGCAGTTACTCAGGACAGGGTAACTATGGCTACACCTTC.

In this sample, this clonotype is medium-sized. The rearrangement links TRBV6-1 to TRBJ2-5, with D possibly being TRBD1 (6 bases). The V end was cut by 5 bases, the J end by 5 bases, with 15 bases between. Germline V CDR1 and CDR2: MNHNS, SASEGT. The CDR3 is 14 residues long. The CDR3 spells CASSPPGQLETQYF. The CDR3 bases are TGTGCCAGCAGTCCGCCCGGACAGTTGGAGACCCAGTACTTC.

To note about this clonotype: This clone may be a read error of a much larger clone one base away. This chain links TRBV21-1 with TRBJ1-5; the D call of TRBD1 is as the table states it, not checked on the DNA. TRBV21-1 is described as a pseudogene. The CDR3 is 14 residues long. CDR3 protein: CASSKQQGWQPQHF. CDR3 nucleotides: TGTGCCAGCAGCAAACAACAGGGGTGGCAGCCCCAGCATTTT.

The chain has TRBV7-2 and TRBJ2-3; 11 nucleotides match TRBD2. The trim removed 1 base at V and 5 bases at J, leaving 2 bases unmatched. The CDR3 contains 15 residues. Germline-derived CDR1 and CDR2 are SGHTA and FQGNSA. The CDR3 nucleotides are TGTGCCAGCAGCTTAGGGCTAGCGGGGGGAGATACGCAGTATTTT. It encodes CASSLGLAGGDTQYF.

V and J are TRBV9 and TRBJ2-3; 9 bases are shared with TRBD1. The CDR3 is 15 residues long. The ends lost 0 bases at V and 7 bases at J; junction bases unmatched: 6. CDR1 is SGDLS and CDR2 is YYNGEE in the germline V gene. The CDR3 protein is CASSVGGQGMNTQYF. The CDR3 DNA sequence: TGTGCCAGCAGCGTAGGCGGACAGGGGATGAATACGCAGTATTTT.

The chain employs TRBV6-1 and TRBJ1-6; 8 nucleotides match TRBD1. J gave up 9 bases and V 6 bases, and 7 bases lay outside the gene matches. The CDR3 loop spans 14 amino acids. Germline CDR1 reads MNHNS; CDR2 reads SASEGT. CDR3 DNA: TGTGCCAGCAGAACCCAGGGGGCTCCTTCACCCCTCCACTTT. Translated, it gives CASRTQGAPSPLHF.

This rearrangement joins TRBV20-1 to TRBJ2-7; 11 bases are a match to TRBD2. The CDR3 is made up of 16 amino acids. The germline V gene has CDR1 DFQATT and CDR2 SNEGSKA (reference sequence). V lost 0 bases, J lost 3 bases, and 7 bases stayed unmatched. CDR3: CSAREAGTSGVYEQYF. The CDR3 DNA sequence: TGCAGTGCTAGAGAAGCCGGGACTAGCGGAGTCTACGAGCAGTACTTC.

This clonotype is termed medium-sized. J is TRBJ2-5 and V is TRBV24-1, with 13 bases lining up with TRBD2. The CDR3 sequence is 15 residues long. Germline loops: CDR1 KGHDR, CDR2 SFDVKD. The trim removed 2 bases at V and 6 bases at J, leaving 2 bases unmatched. Here the CDR3 reads CATSDWTSGRQTQYF. CDR3 coding DNA: TGTGCCACCAGTGATTGGACTAGCGGGAGACAGACCCAGTACTTC.

In its sample, this clonotype was seen a few times. The V and J genes are TRBV6-1 and TRBJ1-2, with TRBD1 identical over 8 bases. There are 16 residues in the CDR3. From germline, CDR1 is MNHNS and CDR2 SASEGT. The V gene end was trimmed by 6 bases and the J gene end by 5 bases; junction bases not matched to a gene: 14. The CDR3 coding sequence is TGTGCCAGCAGCCCCGCCCGACAGGGGCGGATATATGGCTACACCTTC. Translating gives CASSPARQGRIYGYTF.

The CDR3: CASSPVREATQYF. The CDR3 DNA sequence: TGTGCCAGCAGCCCCGTTCGGGAGGCAACGCAGTATTTT. The chain couples TRBV7-2 to TRBJ2-3; the match to TRBD2 covers 7 bases. Germline CDR1 and CDR2: SGHTA and FQGNSA. Unmatched junction bases numbered 8, after V lost 5 bases and J lost 9 bases. The CDR3 is made up of 13 amino acids.

J is TRBJ1-2 and V is TRBV6-1; D is unresolved. V lost 6 bases and J lost 3, with 11 bases in between. Germline V gives CDR1 MNHNS, CDR2 SASEGT. The CDR3 has 13 amino acids. The chain's CDR3 is CASRPTDYYGYTF. The DNA of the CDR3 is TGTGCCAGCAGGCCCACAGACTACTATGGCTACACCTTC.